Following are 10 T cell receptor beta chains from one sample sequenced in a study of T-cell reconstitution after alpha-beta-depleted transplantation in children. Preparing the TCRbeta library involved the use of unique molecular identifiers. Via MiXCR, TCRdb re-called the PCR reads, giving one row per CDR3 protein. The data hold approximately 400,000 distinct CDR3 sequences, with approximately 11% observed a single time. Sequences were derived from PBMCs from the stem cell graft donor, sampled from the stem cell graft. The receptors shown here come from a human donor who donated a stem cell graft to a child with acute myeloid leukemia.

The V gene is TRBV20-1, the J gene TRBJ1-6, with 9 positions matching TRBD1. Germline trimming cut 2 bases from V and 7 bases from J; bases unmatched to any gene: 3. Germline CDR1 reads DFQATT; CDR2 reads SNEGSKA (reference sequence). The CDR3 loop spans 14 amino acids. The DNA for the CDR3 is TGCAGTGCTAGACCACAGGGGGCCAATTCACCCCTCCACTTT. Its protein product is CSARPQGANSPLHF.

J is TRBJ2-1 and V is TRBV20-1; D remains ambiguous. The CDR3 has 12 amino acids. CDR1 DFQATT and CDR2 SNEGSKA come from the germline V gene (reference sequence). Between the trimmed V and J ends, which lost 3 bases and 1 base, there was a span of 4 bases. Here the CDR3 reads CSASRSYNEQFF. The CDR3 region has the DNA TGCAGTGCTAGCCGTTCCTACAATGAGCAGTTCTTC.

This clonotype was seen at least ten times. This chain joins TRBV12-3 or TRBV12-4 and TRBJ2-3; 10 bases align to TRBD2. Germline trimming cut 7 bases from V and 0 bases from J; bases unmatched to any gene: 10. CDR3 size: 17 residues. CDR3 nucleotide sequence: TGTGCCAGCACAAACCGCCGACTAGCGGGTAGCACAGATACGCAGTATTTT. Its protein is CASTNRRLAGSTDTQYF.

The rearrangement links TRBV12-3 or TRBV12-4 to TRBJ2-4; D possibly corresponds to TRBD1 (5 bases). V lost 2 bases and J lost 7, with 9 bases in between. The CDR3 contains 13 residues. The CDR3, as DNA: TGTGCCAGCAGTTTACAGGGTAGGAACATTCAGTACTTC. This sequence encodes CASSLQGRNIQYF.

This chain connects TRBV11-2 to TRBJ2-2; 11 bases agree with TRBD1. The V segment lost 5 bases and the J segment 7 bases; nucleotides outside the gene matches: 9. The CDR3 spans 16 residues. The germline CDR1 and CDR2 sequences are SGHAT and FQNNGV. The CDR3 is CASSPRDRGISGELFF. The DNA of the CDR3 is TGTGCCAGCAGCCCAAGGGACAGGGGGATTAGCGGGGAGCTGTTTTTT.

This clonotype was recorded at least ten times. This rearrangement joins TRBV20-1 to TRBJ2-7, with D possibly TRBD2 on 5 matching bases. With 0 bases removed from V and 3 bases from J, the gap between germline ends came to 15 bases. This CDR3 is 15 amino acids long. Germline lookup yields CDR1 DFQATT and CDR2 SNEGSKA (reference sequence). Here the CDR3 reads CSARESTGRNYEQYF. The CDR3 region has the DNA TGCAGTGCTAGAGAGTCGACGGGAAGGAACTACGAGCAGTACTTC.

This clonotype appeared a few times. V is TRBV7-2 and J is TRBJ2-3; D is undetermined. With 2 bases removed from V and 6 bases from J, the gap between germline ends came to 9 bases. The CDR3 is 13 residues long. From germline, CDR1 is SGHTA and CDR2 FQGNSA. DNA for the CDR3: TGTGCCAGCAGCTTATTGTTGCGGGATACGCAGTATTTT. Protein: CASSLLLRDTQYF.

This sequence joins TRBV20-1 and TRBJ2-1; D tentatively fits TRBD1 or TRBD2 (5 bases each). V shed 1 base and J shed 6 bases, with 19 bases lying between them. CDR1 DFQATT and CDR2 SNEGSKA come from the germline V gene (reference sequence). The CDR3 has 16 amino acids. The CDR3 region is CSARVLGPGVSNEQFF. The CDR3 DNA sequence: TGCAGTGCTAGAGTGTTGGGACCGGGCGTAAGCAATGAGCAGTTCTTC.

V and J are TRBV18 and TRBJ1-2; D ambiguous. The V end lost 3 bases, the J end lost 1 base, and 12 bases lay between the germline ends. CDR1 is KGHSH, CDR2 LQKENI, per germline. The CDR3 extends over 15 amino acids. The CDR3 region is CASSPLDGVNYGYTF. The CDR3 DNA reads TGTGCCAGCTCACCTCTGGACGGGGTTAACTATGGCTACACCTTC.

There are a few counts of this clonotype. The CDR3 region is CASSDLAGGGYEQYF. CDR3 coding DNA: TGTGCCAGCAGCGATCTAGCGGGAGGGGGTTACGAGCAGTACTTC. V usage is TRBV7-2 and J usage is TRBJ2-7; 12 nucleotides agree with TRBD2. J gave up 4 bases and V 5 bases, and 6 bases lay outside the gene matches. The germline V gene has CDR1 SGHTA and CDR2 FQGNSA. This CDR3 contains 15 residues.